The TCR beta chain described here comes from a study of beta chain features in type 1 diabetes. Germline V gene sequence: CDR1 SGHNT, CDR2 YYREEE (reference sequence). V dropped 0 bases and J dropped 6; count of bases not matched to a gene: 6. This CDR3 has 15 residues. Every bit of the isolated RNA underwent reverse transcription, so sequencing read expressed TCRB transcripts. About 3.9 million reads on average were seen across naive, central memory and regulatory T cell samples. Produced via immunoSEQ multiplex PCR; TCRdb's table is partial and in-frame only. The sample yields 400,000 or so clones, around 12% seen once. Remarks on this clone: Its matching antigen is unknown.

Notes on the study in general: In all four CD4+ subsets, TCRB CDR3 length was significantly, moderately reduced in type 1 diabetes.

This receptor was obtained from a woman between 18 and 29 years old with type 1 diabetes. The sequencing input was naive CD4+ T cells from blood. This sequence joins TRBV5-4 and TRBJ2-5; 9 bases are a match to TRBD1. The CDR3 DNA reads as TGTGCCAGCAGCTTGGAGGGACAGGGACGGCAGACCCAGTACTTC. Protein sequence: CASSLEGQGRQTQYF.